Sequencing of this TCR beta chain was carried out in a study of cytomegalovirus exposure and HLA in healthy donors. Overall study context: There were fewer than 500 genotyped donors. Of these, roughly 80% fell in the genetic ancestry cluster associated with self-reported Caucasian donors. General study points: Listed as cytomegalovirus-associated were 170 or so TCR beta chains. For cytomegalovirus status, the classifier reportedly gave diagnoses with high specificity and sensitivity.

Germline trimming cut 0 bases from V and 1 base from J; bases unmatched to any gene: 13. This CDR3 is built from 19 residues. The V gene's germline CDR1 is MGHRA and CDR2 YSYEKL. In the PCR, 60 Vbeta and 13 Jbeta primers were used. TCRdb keeps only in-frame clones here, not all; method: immunoSEQ multiplex PCR. Of more than 80,000 clones listed, approximately 72% are singletons. This clone has a single count. The antigen remains undetermined. Material: PBMCs. The gene calls are TRBV4-1 and TRBJ2-5; 8 bases match TRBD2. This receptor was identified in a woman aged 40 to 55 in good health and CMV-seropositive. DNA for the CDR3: TGCGCCAGCAGCCAAGATGGGGGAGCGGGAGTCGGGTTCCAAGAGACCCAGTACTTC. This sequence encodes CASSQDGGAGVGFQETQYF.